This TCR beta chain is drawn from a study of PD-1 blockade in classical Hodgkin lymphoma. Findings and limits, study-wide: Newly diagnosed patients reportedly trailed healthy donors in baseline TCR diversity. Causes of the repertoire differences remain undefined, possibly disease activity or prior therapy. By C4D1, diversity of CD4+ TCRs had risen significantly, whereas that of CD8+ TCRs had not.

Germline lookup yields CDR1 MNHEY and CDR2 SMNVEV (reference sequence). The length of the CDR3 is 17 residues. The V segment lost 5 bases and the J segment 1 base; nucleotides outside the gene matches: 10. Brentuximab vedotin exposure varied among the patients, all of whom had relapsed after autologous stem cell transplantation. Complete response, partial response or progressive disease was each patient's best response. Remarks on this clone: Its antigen is not known.

Repertoires were generated with immunoSEQ multiplex PCR, while TCRdb's copy carries only in-frame clones and drops some. The data contain 20,000 or so clones, over 75% of them singletons. The TCR comes from a human donor with classical Hodgkin lymphoma. The V gene is TRBV27, the J gene TRBJ2-7; TRBD2 agrees at 11 bases. The sample consisted of peripheral blood mononuclear cells (PBMCs), taken before the second cycle of nivolumab. The CDR3 DNA sequence: TGTGCCAGCAGTCCGTTCTGGGGACTAGCGGATTCCTACGAGCAGTACTTC. It specifies CASSPFWGLADSYEQYF.